This TCR beta chain is from a study of T-cell reconstitution after alpha-beta-depleted transplantation in children. Using unique molecular identifiers, the investigators prepared the TCRbeta library. TCRdb reprocessed the PCR reads with MiXCR, giving one entry per CDR3 protein. The sample consists of 200,000 to 250,000 distinct CDR3 sequences, 9% to 10% of them appearing once. At least ten counts were recorded for this clonotype. The CDR3 contains 19 residues. Germline values: CDR1 MNHNS, CDR2 SASEGT. The junction had 13 bases not matched to a gene; V was cut back by 2 bases and J by 0 bases. The chain couples TRBV6-1 to TRBJ2-1, with 7 bases matching TRBD2. Sample: PBMCs from the stem cell graft donor, taken from the stem cell graft. This receptor was identified in a human donor who donated a stem cell graft to a child with SCID. CDR3 amino acids: CASSELLLSGEGSYNEQFF. The CDR3 DNA reads as TGTGCCAGCAGTGAACTTTTACTAAGCGGGGAGGGCTCCTACAATGAGCAGTTCTTC.